The sequence of this T cell receptor (beta chain) was determined in a study of CD4+ T cells in melanoma. General observations from the study: A reported correlation linked neoantigen-specific CD4+ T cells to CD8+, macrophage and B cell function.

Remarks on this clone: What it binds is unknown.

The germline gives CDR1 SNHLY, CDR2 FYNNEI. CDR3 length: 15 amino acids. V lost 2 bases to trimming and J lost 5 bases, with 10 bases between them. Produced via immunoSEQ multiplex PCR; TCRdb's table is partial and in-frame only. This table holds fewer than 15,000 clones, about 80% found once. The rearrangement joins TRBV2 to TRBJ1-6; no clear D gene. The receptor comes from a human donor with melanoma. Sequencing was performed on cells from a culture (not recorded whether cultured in vitro). The CDR3 bases are TGTGCCAGCAGTGAAAGGGCCCCGGATAATTCACCCCTCCACTTT. It encodes CASSERAPDNSPLHF.